Listed here are 24 T cell receptor beta chains from one sample, sequenced in a study of blood T cell repertoires in COVID-19. This table comes from immunoSEQ multiplex PCR, and its TCRdb copy is limited to in-frame clones, with some not included. The table has fewer than 350,000 clones, about 86% seen once. Sequencing used peripheral blood. These receptors all stem from a young woman with COVID-19, enrolled during active disease.

The CDR3 sequence: CASSPFTDTQYF. CDR3 nucleotides: TGTGCCAGCAGCCCATTCACAGATACGCAGTATTTT. The rearrangement links TRBV9 to TRBJ2-3; D is ambiguous. The CDR3 sequence is 12 residues long. The V end was cut by 4 bases, the J end by 2 bases, with 5 bases between. Germline CDR1 SGDLS, CDR2 YYNGEE.

V is TRBV6-5 and J is TRBJ2-7; tentative D call: TRBD1 (5 bases). CDR1 and CDR2 (germline): MNHEY, SVGAGI. Trimming took 2 bases from V and 3 from J, leaving 8 bases between them. The CDR3 spans 13 residues. For the CDR3, the DNA is TGTGCCAGCAGTTACCAGGGAAACTACGAGCAGTACTTC. Residues: CASSYQGNYEQYF.

This clone has only a few counts. The V call is TRBV5-1, the J call TRBJ1-1; 8 nucleotides align to TRBD1. Trimming at V came to 6 bases and at J to 3 bases, leaving 4 bases not matched to a gene. This CDR3 is 13 amino acids long. CDR1 and CDR2 from the germline V gene are SGHRS and YFSETQ. CDR3 nucleotide sequence: TGCGCCAGCACCTACAGGGGGGACACTGAAGCTTTCTTT. It is translated as CASTYRGDTEAFF.

Written as DNA, the CDR3 is TGTGCCAGCAGCTATTTGAGTGGACAGGGTGAAAAACTGTTTTTT. Its protein is CASSYLSGQGEKLFF. The chain uses TRBV7-2 and TRBJ1-4; TRBD1 matches 8 bases. Looked up from germline, CDR1 is SGHTA and CDR2 is FQGNSA. Losses at the gene ends were 4 bases for V and 7 bases for J; bases not matched to a gene: 8. This CDR3 is built from 15 residues. The full variable domain, in which reference TRBV7-2 and TRBJ1-4 provide the parts outside the CDR3, is GAGVSQSPSNKVTEKGKDVELRCDPISGHTALYWYRQSLGQGLEFLIYFQGNSAPDKSGLPSDRFSAERTGGSVSTLTIQRTQQEDSAVYLCASSYLSGQGEKLFFGSGTQLSVL.

The chain joins TRBV5-8 to TRBJ1-2, with D possibly TRBD1 on 5 matching bases. CDR3 length: 15 residues. Deletions cut 0 bases from V and 8 bases from J, with 17 bases between. CDR1 is SGHTS and CDR2 is YDEGEE in the germline V gene. The CDR3 bases are TGTGCCAGCAGCTTGGAGTGGGGGGTCAGAGTCGGCTACACCTTC. It encodes CASSLEWGVRVGYTF.

The V call is TRBV11-3, the J call TRBJ1-1; D perhaps matches TRBD1 (6 bases). The CDR3 totals 13 residues. The V gene lost 5 bases and the J gene lost 4 bases, with 11 bases spanning the gap. Germline V gene sequence: CDR1 SGHNT, CDR2 YENEEA. CDR3 coding DNA: TGTGCCAGCAGCGCAGGGGCAGGCACTGAAGCTTTCTTT. Encoded protein: CASSAGAGTEAFF.

Remarks on this clone: The same CDR3 arises from other DNA sequences in this sample as well. The J gene is TRBJ2-7, the V gene TRBV3-1 (or the pseudogene TRBV3-2), with TRBD1 as a possible D gene (6 bases). CDR3 size: 12 residues. Trimming left V 4 bases short and J 4 bases short, with 8 bases between. Germline CDR1 LGHDT, CDR2 YNNKEL (reference sequence). The DNA for the CDR3 is TGTGCCAGCAGCCCGACAGGATACGAGCAGTACTTC. Its protein is CASSPTGYEQYF.

This clone was recorded only once. V and J are TRBV6-5 and TRBJ2-3; D perhaps matches TRBD1 (6 bases). In germline, CDR1 is MNHEY, CDR2 SVGAGI. V was cut by 4 bases and J by 0 bases, with 11 bases left in between. The CDR3 loop spans 15 amino acids. The CDR3 DNA sequence: TGTGCCAGCAGTTCAACGGGACACAGCACAGATACGCAGTATTTT. Its protein is CASSSTGHSTDTQYF.

J is TRBJ2-1 and V is TRBV5-4, with 8 bases lining up with TRBD2. Germline V gene lookup returns CDR1 SGHNT and CDR2 YYREEE (reference sequence). J gave up 7 bases and V 7 bases, and 22 bases lay outside the gene matches. CDR3 length: 18 amino acids. The CDR3 loop reads CASLVLNIAGSGENEQFF. CDR3 bases: TGTGCCAGCTTGGTCCTGAATATAGCGGGGTCCGGGGAGAATGAGCAGTTCTTC.

J is TRBJ2-7 and V is TRBV25-1; 10 bases line up with TRBD1. J gave up 7 bases and V 6 bases, and 15 bases lay outside the gene matches. Germline V gene lookup returns CDR1 MGHDK and CDR2 SYGVNS. The CDR3 spans 16 residues. The CDR3 reads CASREGAGTGAREQYF. The CDR3 nucleotides read TGTGCCAGCAGAGAGGGGGCCGGGACAGGGGCCAGGGAGCAGTACTTC.

This sequence joins TRBV11-2 and TRBJ2-7; perhaps TRBD2 as D (5 bases). The V gene's germline CDR1 is SGHAT and CDR2 FQNNGV. This CDR3 has 15 amino acids. The V end lost 0 bases, the J end lost 3 bases, and 12 bases lay between the germline ends. This CDR3 is CASSLEASPYYEQYF. The CDR3 DNA reads as TGTGCCAGCAGCTTAGAGGCTAGCCCCTACTACGAGCAGTACTTC.

The chain uses TRBV3-1 (or the pseudogene TRBV3-2) and TRBJ2-3; 10 bases align to TRBD2. CDR1 is LGHDT and CDR2 is YNNKEL in the germline V gene (reference sequence). Trimming took 4 bases from V and 5 from J; bases not matched to a gene: 9. This CDR3 comprises 16 residues. This CDR3 reads CASSLWLAGAGDTQYF. Here the CDR3 DNA reads TGTGCCAGCAGCCTGTGGCTAGCGGGGGCAGGAGATACGCAGTATTTT.

This clone has only one observation. V gene TRBV7-2 combines with J gene TRBJ1-2; D is undetermined. This CDR3 is 14 amino acids long. Trimming left V 5 bases short and J 6 bases short, with 16 bases between. Germline V CDR1 and CDR2: SGHTA, FQGNSA. The CDR3 DNA is TGTGCCAGCAGCGCCCATCGGGGAAGCGATGGCTACACCTTC. This gives the protein CASSAHRGSDGYTF. The full variable domain, its missing parts supplied by reference TRBV7-2 and TRBJ1-2, is GAGVSQSPSNKVTEKGKDVELRCDPISGHTALYWYRQSLGQGLEFLIYFQGNSAPDKSGLPSDRFSAERTGGSVSTLTIQRTQQEDSAVYLCASSAHRGSDGYTFGSGTRLTVV.

This rearrangement joins TRBV27 to TRBJ1-2, with unresolved D. CDR3 length: 13 amino acids. Looked up from germline, CDR1 is MNHEY and CDR2 is SMNVEV (reference sequence). With 4 bases removed from V and 2 bases from J, the gap between germline ends came to 8 bases. CDR3 coding DNA: TGTGCCAGCAGTTCTGGCAGAAACTATGGCTACACCTTC. Translated, it gives CASSSGRNYGYTF.

The V gene is TRBV11-2, the J gene TRBJ1-1; TRBD1 is a possible D gene (5 bases). The CDR3 runs to 16 residues. Germline V CDR1 and CDR2: SGHAT, FQNNGV. Trimming took 1 base from V and 1 from J, leaving 13 bases between them. The CDR3: CASSLVPGLANTEAFF. In nucleotides, the CDR3 is TGTGCCAGCAGCTTAGTTCCAGGGCTGGCGAACACTGAAGCTTTCTTT.

The rearrangement uses TRBV11-2 and TRBJ1-3; 8 positions agree with TRBD1. The CDR3 runs to 15 residues. Germline trimming cut 4 bases from V and 2 bases from J; bases unmatched to any gene: 4. CDR1 is SGHAT, CDR2 FQNNGV, per germline. This chain's CDR3 is CASSSWTGTGNTIYF. CDR3 nucleotide sequence: TGTGCCAGCAGCTCCTGGACAGGGACTGGAAACACCATATATTTT.

The gene calls are TRBV12-3 or TRBV12-4 and TRBJ1-2; D is unclear. This CDR3 has 13 residues. The V end was cut by 1 base, the J end by 3 bases, with 6 bases between. The CDR3 DNA sequence: TGTGCCAGCAGTTTAGGCGTCGACTATGGCTACACCTTC. Translated: CASSLGVDYGYTF.

The V and J genes are TRBV3-1 (or the pseudogene TRBV3-2) and TRBJ2-2; 11 positions agree with TRBD2. The V gene's germline CDR1 is LGHDT and CDR2 YNNKEL (reference sequence). V trimming: 3 bases; J trimming: 7 bases; junction bases outside the gene matches: 7. There are 16 residues in the CDR3. The CDR3 bases are TGTGCCAGCAGCCACGTAGCGGGGGGGCGAGGCGGGGAGCTGTTTTTT. Its protein is CASSHVAGGRGGELFF.

V gene TRBV19 combines with J gene TRBJ1-2; D gene unclear. Germline V gene lookup returns CDR1 LNHDA and CDR2 SQIVND (reference sequence). Trimming cost V 5 bases and J 5 bases, with 9 bases left between them. This CDR3 comprises 12 residues. CDR3 in DNA: TGTGCCAGTAGTGAGCAGGAATATGGCTACACCTTC. Its translation is CASSEQEYGYTF.

Here the CDR3 reads CVRSLDRDDYGYTF. The DNA for the CDR3 is TGTGTCAGAAGCTTAGACAGGGATGACTATGGCTACACCTTC. The chain couples TRBV7-5 to TRBJ1-2; the D call TRBD1 from the table was never checked on the DNA. TRBV7-5 is a known pseudogene. The CDR3 loop spans 14 amino acids.

This clone was found a few times. This chain links TRBV3-1 (or the pseudogene TRBV3-2) with TRBJ1-4, with 8 bases lining up with TRBD1. The V gene's germline CDR1 is LGHDT and CDR2 YNNKEL (reference sequence). CDR3 length equals 19 residues. The V and J ends lost 4 bases and 6 bases, in that order; junction bases with no gene match: 19. DNA of the CDR3: TGTGCCAGCAGCCTAAATTTCCGGGACAGGAGTTCGGTAGATGAAAAACTGTTTTTT. Amino acids: CASSLNFRDRSSVDEKLFF.

CDR3: CASRRGEDSPLHF. The CDR3 DNA reads as TGTGCCAGCAGAAGGGGTGAGGATTCACCCCTCCACTTT. The chain uses TRBV2 and TRBJ1-6, with D tentatively TRBD1 (5 bases). Trimming took off 6 bases at V and 8 bases at J, with 11 bases between the two ends. From germline, CDR1 is SNHLY and CDR2 FYNNEI. The CDR3 has 13 amino acids.

CDR3 in DNA: TGCAGCGCCCTGAGCGGGGGCCACACCGGGGAGCTGTTTTTT. Protein sequence: CSALSGGHTGELFF. The gene calls are TRBV29-1 and TRBJ2-2; TRBD2 agrees at 8 bases. Looked up from germline, CDR1 is SQVTM and CDR2 is ANQGSEA. Unmatched junction bases numbered 7, after V lost 7 bases and J lost 3 bases. CDR3 length equals 14 residues.

This chain connects TRBV27 to TRBJ2-5; D may be TRBD1 (5 bases). V shed 4 bases and J shed 5 bases, with 11 bases lying between them. This CDR3 comprises 13 residues. CDR1 and CDR2 (germline): MNHEY, SMNVEV (reference sequence). For the CDR3, the DNA is TGTGCCAGCAGTTCCAGGGTCTTGGAGACCCAGTACTTC. Translation: CASSSRVLETQYF.